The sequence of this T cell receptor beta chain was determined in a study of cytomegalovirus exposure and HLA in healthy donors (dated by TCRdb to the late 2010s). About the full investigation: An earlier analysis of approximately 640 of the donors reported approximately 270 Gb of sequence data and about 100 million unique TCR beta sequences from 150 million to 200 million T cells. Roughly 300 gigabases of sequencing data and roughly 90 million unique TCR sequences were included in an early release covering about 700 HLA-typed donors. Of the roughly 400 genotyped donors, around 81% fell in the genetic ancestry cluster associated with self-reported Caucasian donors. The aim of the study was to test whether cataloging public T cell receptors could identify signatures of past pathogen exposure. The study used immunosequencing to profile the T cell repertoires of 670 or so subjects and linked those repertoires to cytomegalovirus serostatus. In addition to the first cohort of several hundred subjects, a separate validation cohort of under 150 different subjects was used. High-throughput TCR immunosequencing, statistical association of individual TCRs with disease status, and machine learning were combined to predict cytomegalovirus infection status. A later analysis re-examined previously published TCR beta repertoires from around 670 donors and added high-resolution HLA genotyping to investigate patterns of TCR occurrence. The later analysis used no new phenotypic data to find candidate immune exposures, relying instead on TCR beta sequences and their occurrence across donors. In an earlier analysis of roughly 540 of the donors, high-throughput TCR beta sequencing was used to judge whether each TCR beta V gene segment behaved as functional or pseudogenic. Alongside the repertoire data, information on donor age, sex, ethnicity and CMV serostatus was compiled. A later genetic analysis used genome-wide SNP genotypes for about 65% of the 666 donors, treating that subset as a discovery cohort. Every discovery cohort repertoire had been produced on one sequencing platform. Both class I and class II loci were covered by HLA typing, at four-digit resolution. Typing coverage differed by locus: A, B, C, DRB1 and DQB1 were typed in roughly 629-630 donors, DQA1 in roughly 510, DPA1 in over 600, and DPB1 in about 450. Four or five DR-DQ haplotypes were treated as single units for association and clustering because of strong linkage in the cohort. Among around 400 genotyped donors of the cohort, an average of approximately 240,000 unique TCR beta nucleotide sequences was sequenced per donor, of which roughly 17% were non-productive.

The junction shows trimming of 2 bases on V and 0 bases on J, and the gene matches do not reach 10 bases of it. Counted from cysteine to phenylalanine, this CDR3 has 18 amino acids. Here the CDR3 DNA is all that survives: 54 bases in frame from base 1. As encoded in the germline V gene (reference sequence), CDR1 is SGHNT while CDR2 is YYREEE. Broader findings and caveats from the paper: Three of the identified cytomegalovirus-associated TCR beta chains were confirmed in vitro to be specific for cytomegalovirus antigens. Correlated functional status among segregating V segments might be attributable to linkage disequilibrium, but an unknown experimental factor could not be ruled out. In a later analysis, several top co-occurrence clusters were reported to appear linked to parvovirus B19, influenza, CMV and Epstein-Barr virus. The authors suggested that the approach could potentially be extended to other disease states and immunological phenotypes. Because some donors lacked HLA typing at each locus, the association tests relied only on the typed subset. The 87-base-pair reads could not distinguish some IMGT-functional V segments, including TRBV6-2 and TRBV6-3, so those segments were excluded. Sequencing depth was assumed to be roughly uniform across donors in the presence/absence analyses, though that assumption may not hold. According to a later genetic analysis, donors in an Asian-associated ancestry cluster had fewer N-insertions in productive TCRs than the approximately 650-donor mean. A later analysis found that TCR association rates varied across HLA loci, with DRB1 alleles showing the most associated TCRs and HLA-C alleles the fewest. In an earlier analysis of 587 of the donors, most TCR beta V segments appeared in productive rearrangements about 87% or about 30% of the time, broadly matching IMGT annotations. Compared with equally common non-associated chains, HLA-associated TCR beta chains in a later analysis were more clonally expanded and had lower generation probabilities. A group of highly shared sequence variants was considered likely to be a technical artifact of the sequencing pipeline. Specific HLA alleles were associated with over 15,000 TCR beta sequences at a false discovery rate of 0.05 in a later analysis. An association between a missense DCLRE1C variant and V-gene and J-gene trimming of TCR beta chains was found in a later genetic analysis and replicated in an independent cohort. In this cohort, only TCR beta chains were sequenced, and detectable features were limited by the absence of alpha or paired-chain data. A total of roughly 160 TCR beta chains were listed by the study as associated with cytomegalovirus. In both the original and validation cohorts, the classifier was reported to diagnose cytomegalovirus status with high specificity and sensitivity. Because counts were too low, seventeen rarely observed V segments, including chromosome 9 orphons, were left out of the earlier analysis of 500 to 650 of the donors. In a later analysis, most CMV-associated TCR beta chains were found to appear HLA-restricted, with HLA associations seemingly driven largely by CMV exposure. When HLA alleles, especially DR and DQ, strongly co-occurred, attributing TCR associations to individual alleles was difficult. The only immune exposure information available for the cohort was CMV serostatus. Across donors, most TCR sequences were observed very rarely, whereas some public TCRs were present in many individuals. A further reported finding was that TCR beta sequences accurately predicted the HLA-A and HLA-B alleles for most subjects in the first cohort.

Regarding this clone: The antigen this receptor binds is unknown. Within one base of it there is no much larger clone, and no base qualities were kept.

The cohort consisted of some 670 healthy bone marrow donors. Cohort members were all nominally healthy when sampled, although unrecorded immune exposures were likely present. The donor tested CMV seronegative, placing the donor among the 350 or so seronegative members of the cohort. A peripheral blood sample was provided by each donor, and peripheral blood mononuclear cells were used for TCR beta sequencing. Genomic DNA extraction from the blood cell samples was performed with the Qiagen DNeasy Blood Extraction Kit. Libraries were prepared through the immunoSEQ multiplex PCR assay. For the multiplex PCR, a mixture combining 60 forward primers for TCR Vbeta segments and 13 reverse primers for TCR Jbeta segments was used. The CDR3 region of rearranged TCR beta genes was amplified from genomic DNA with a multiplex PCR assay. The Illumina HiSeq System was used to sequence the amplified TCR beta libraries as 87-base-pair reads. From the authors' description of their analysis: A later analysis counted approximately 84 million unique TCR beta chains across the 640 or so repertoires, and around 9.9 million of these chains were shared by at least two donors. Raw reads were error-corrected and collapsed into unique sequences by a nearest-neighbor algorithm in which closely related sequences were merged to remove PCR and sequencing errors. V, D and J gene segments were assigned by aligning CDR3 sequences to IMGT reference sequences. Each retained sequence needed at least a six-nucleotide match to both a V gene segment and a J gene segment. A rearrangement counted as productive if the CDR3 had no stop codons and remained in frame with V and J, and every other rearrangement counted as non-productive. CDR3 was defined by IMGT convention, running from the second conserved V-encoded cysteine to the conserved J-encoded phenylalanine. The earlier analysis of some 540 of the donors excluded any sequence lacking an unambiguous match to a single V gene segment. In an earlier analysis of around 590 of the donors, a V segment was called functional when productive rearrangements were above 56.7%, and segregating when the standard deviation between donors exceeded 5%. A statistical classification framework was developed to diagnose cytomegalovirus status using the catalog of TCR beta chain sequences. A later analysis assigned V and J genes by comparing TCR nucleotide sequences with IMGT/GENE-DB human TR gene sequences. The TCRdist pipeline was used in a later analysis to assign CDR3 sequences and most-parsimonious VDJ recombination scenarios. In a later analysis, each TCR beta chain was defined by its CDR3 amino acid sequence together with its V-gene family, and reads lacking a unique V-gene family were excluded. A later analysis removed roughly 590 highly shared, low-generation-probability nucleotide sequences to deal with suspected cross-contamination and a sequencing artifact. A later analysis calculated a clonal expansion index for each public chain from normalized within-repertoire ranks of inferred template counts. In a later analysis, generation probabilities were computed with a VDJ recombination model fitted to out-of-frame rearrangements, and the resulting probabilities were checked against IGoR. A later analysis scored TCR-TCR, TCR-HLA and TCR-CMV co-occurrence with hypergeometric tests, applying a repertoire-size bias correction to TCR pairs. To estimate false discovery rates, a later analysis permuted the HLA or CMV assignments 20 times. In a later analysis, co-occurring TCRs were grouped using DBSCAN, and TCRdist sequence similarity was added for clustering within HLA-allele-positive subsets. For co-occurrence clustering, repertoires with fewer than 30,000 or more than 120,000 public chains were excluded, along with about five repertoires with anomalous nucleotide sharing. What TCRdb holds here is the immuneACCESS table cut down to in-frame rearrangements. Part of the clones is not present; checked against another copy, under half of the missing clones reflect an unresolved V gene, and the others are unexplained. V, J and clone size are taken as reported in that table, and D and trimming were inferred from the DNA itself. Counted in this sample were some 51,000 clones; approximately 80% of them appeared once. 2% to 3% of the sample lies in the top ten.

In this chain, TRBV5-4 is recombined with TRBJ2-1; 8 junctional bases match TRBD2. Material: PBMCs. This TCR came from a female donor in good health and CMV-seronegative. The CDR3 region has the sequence CASSFVRGGGSSYNEQFF. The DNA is TGTGCCAGCAGCTTTGTGCGGGGCGGGGGGAGCTCCTACAATGAGCAGTTCTTC.